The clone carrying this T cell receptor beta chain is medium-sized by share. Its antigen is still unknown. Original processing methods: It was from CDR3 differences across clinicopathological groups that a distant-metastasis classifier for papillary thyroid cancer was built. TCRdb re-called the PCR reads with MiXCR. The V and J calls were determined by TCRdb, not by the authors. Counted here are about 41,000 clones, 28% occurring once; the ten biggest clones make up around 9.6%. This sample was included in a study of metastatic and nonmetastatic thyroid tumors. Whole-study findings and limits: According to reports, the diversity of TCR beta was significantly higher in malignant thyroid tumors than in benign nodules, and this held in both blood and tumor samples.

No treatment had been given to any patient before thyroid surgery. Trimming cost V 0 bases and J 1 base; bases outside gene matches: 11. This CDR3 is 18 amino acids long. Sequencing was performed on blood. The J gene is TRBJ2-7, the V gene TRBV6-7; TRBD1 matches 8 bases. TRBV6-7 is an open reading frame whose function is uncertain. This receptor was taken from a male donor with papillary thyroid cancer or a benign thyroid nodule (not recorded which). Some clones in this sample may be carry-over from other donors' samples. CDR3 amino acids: CASSYSKSSRGLSYEQYF. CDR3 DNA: TGTGCCAGCAGTTACTCGAAATCGTCCAGGGGGCTTTCCTACGAGCAGTACTTC.